Sequencing of this T cell receptor beta chain was carried out in a study of blood T cell repertoires in COVID-19. Clones were read by immunoSEQ multiplex PCR, and TCRdb kept only the in-frame ones, dropping some. In the table there are tens of thousands of clones, roughly nine tenths of which are singletons. The CDR3 is 14 amino acids. Trimming at V came to 4 bases and at J to 10 bases, leaving 7 bases not matched to a gene. Germline values: CDR1 SGHRS, CDR2 YFSETQ. This clone was counted a few times. This TCR derives from an elderly man in a cohort sampled during active COVID-19. This chain joins TRBV5-1 and TRBJ2-1; 11 nucleotides agree with TRBD2. What was sequenced was peripheral blood. The DNA of the CDR3 is TGCGCCAGCAGCAGCGTAGCGGGGGGGCGGGAGCAGTTCTTC. Residues: CASSSVAGGREQFF.